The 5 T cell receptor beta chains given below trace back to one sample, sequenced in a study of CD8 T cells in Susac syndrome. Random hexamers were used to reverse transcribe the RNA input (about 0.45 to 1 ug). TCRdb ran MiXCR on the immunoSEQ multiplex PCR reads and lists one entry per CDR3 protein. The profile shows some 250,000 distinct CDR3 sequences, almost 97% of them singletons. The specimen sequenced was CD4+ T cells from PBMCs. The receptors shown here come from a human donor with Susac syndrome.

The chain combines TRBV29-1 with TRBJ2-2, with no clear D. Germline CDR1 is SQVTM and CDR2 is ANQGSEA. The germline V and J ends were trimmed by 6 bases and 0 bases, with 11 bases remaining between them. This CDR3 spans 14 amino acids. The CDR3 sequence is CSVAKRTNTGELFF. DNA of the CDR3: TGCAGCGTCGCTAAAAGAACGAACACCGGGGAGCTGTTTTTT.

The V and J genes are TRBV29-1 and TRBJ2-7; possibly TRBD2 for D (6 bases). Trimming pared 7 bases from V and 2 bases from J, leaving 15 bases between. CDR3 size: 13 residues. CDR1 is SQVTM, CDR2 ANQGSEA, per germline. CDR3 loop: CSAGDGSTYEQYF. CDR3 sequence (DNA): TGCAGCGCGGGGGACGGATCGACCTACGAGCAGTACTTC.

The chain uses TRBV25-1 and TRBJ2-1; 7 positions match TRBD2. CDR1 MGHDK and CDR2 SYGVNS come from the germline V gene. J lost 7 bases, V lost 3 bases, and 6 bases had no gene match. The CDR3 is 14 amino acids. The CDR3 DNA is TGTGCCAGCAGTGATCCCGGGACTATTAATGAGCAGTTCTTC. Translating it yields CASSDPGTINEQFF.

CDR3 loop: CASTQRGSGNEQFF. The CDR3 DNA follows: TGTGCCAGCACCCAGCGTGGTAGCGGCAATGAGCAGTTCTTC. V is TRBV3-1 and J is TRBJ2-1; D might be TRBD2 (6 bases). Germline assignment: CDR1 LGHDT and CDR2 YNNKEL (reference sequence). The CDR3 spans 14 residues. V was clipped by 7 bases and J by 6 bases, with 16 bases between them.

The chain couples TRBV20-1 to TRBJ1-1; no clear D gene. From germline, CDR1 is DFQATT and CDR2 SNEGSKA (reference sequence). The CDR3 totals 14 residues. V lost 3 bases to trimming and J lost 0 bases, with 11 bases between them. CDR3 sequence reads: CSASAGKLNTEAFF. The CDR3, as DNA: TGCAGTGCTAGTGCTGGGAAGTTGAACACTGAAGCTTTCTTT.